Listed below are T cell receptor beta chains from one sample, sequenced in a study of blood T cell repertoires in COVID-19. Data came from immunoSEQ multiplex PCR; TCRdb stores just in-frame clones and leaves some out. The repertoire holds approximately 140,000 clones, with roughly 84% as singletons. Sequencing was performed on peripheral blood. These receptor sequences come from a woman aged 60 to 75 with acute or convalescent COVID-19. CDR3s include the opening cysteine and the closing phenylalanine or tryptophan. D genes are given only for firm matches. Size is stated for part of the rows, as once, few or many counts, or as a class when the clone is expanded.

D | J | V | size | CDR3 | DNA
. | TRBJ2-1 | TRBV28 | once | CASSFSGNEQFF | TGTGCCAGCAGTTTCTCGGGGAATGAGCAGTTCTTC
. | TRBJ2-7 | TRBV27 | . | CASSLTYGYEQYF | TGTGCCAGCAGTTTAACTTACGGGTACGAGCAGTACTTC
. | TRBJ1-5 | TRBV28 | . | CASRPGLGSNQPQHF | TGTGCCAGCAGGCCGGGACTTGGAAGCAATCAGCCCCAGCATTTT
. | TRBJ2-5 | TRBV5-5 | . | CASSRAGQETQYF | TGTGCCAGCAGCCGGGCAGGGCAAGAGACCCAGTACTTC
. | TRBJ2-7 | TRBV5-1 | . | CASSNQGYEQYF | TGCGCCAGCAGCAACCAGGGATACGAGCAGTACTTC
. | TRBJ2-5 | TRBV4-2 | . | CASSQVPRAETQYF | TGTGCCAGCAGCCAAGTGCCCAGGGCTGAGACCCAGTACTTC
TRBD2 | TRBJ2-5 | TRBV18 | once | CASSPPLAEETQYF | TGTGCCAGCTCACCCCCACTAGCGGAAGAGACCCAGTACTTC
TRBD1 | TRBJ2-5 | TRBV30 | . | CAWSVLVAGGRETQYF | TGTGCCTGGAGTGTACTTGTGGCAGGGGGCAGGGAGACCCAGTACTTC
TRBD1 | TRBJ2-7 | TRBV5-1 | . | CASSLNSGGAYEQYF | TGCGCCAGCAGCCTCAACTCAGGGGGAGCCTACGAGCAGTACTTC
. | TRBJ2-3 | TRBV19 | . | CATKSDVALTDTQYF | TGTGCCACAAAAAGTGATGTAGCGTTAACAGATACGCAGTATTTT
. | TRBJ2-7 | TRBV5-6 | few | CASSFPSHEQYF | TGTGCCAGCAGCTTCCCGAGTCACGAGCAGTACTTC
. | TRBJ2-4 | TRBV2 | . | CASSASTLAKNIQYF | TGTGCCAGCAGTGCGAGCACCTTAGCCAAAAACATTCAGTACTTC
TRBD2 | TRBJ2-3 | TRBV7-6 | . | CASSQRVTERGGRTDTQYF | TGTGCCAGCAGCCAACGGGTTACCGAGCGGGGGGGCCGGACAGATACGCAGTATTTT
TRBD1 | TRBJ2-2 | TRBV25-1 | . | CASGTGITGELFF | TGTGCCAGCGGGACAGGAATCACCGGGGAGCTGTTTTTT
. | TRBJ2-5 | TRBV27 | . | CASSPRLQGLETQYF | TGTGCCAGCAGTCCGAGATTACAGGGTTTAGAGACCCAGTACTTC
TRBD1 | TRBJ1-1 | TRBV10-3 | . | CAISDDRGQMNTEAFF | TGTGCCATCAGTGACGACAGGGGGCAAATGAACACTGAAGCTTTCTTT
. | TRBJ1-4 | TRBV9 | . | CASSVFTGTNEKLFF | TGTGCCAGCAGCGTCTTTACAGGGACCAATGAAAAACTGTTTTTT
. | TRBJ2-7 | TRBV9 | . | CASSPGETYEQYF | TGTGCCAGCAGCCCCGGCGAGACTTACGAGCAGTACTTC
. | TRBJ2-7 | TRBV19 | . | CASSLAWTRVREQYF | TGTGCCAGTAGTCTAGCTTGGACAAGGGTTCGGGAGCAGTACTTC
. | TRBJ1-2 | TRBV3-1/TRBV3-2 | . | CASSQGTVRANYGYTF | TGTGCCAGCAGCCAAGGGACAGTTAGGGCTAACTATGGCTACACCTTC
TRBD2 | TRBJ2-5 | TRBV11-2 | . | CASSPWTSPETQYF | TGTGCCAGCAGCCCGTGGACTAGCCCCGAGACCCAGTACTTC
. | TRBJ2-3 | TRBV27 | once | CASSHGTNTQYF | TGTGCCAGCAGCCACGGGACAAATACGCAGTATTTT
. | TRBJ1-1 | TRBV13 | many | CASSLFQEAFF | TGTGCCAGCAGCTTATTCCAGGAAGCTTTCTTT
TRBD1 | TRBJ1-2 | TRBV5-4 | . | CASSSGQVGGYGYTF | TGTGCCAGCAGCTCCGGACAGGTTGGAGGCTATGGCTACACCTTC
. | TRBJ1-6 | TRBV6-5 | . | CASSKSPVNSPLHF | TGTGCCAGTTCTAAATCGCCCGTCAATTCACCCCTCCACTTT
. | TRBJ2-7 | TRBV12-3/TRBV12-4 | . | CASSRTGHEQYF | TGTGCCAGCAGTCGTACAGGGCACGAGCAGTACTTC
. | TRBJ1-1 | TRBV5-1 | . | CASSPRQAKNTEAFF | TGCGCCAGCAGCCCTCGACAGGCTAAGAACACTGAAGCTTTCTTT
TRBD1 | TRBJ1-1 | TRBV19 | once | CASSIRGQGAEGTEAFF | TGTGCCAGTAGCATACGGGGACAGGGGGCTGAGGGCACTGAAGCTTTCTTT
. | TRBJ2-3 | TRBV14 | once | CASSPRGRTDTQYF | TGTGCCAGCAGCCCCCGGGGGAGGACAGATACGCAGTATTTT
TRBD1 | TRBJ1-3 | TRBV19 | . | CASGRRDRAFSSGNTIYF | TGTGCCTCAGGTCGGCGGGACAGGGCCTTTAGCTCTGGAAACACCATATATTTT
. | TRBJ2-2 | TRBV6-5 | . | CASSYSGRGSTGELFF | TGTGCCAGCAGTTACTCGGGGCGGGGTAGCACCGGGGAGCTGTTTTTT
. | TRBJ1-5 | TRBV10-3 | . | CAISEGGRDQPQHF | TGTGCCATCAGTGAAGGGGGGAGGGATCAGCCCCAGCATTTT
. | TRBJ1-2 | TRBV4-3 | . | CASSQLPQGNYGYTF | TGCGCCAGCAGCCAGCTACCACAGGGTAACTATGGCTACACCTTC
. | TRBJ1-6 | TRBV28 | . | CASSLVPGARPTYNSPLHF | TGTGCCAGCAGTTTAGTGCCAGGTGCTCGACCGACCTATAATTCACCCCTCCACTTT
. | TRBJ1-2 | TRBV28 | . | CASSFVGGGYTF | TGTGCCAGCAGTTTCGTGGGGGGTGGCTACACCTTC
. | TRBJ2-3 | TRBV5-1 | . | CASSLARSDTQYF | TGCGCCAGCAGCTTGGCGAGGTCTGATACGCAGTATTTT
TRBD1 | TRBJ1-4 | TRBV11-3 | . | CASSLGVQGGDEKLFF | TGTGCCAGCAGCTTAGGGGTACAGGGGGGTGACGAAAAACTGTTTTTT
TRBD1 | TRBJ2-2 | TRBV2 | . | CARGTGATGELFF | TGTGCCAGGGGGACAGGGGCGACCGGGGAGCTGTTTTTT
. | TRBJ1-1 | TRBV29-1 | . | CSVDRGAPEAFF | TGCAGCGTTGATCGGGGGGCGCCTGAAGCTTTCTTT
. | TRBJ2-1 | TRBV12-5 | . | CASRRQGTYNEQFF | TGTGCTAGTAGGCGCCAGGGGACCTACAATGAGCAGTTCTTC
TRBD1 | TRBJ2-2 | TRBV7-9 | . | CASSHTGGIATGELFF | TGTGCCAGCAGTCACACAGGGGGAATTGCGACCGGGGAGCTGTTTTTT
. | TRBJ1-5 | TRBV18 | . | CASSPPSGPNQPQHF | TGTGCCAGCTCACCACCAAGTGGCCCCAATCAGCCCCAGCATTTT
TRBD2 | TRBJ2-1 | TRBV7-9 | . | CASSPGLAGAYTHNEQFF | TGTGCCAGCAGCCCGGGACTAGCGGGGGCCTACACTCACAATGAGCAGTTCTTC
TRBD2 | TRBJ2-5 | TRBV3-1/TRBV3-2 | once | CASSSTSGGGETQYF | TGTGCCAGCAGCTCGACTAGCGGGGGTGGAGAGACCCAGTACTTC
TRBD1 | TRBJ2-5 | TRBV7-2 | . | CASSLGSGGAETQYF | TGTGCCAGCAGCTTGGGGTCAGGGGGTGCGGAGACCCAGTACTTC
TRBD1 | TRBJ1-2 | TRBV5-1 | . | CASSPGQGLLYGYTF | TGCGCCAGCAGCCCGGGACAGGGGCTTCTCTATGGCTACACCTTC
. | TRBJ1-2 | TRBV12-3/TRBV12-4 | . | CASSLMGAYGYTF | TGTGCCAGCAGTTTGATGGGGGCCTATGGCTACACCTTC
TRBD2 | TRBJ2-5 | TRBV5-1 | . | CASSLGLGAGEETQYF | TGCGCCAGCAGCTTGGGACTGGGAGCGGGGGAAGAGACCCAGTACTTC
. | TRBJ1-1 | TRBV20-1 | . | CSAGDNTEAFF | TGCAGTGCCGGAGACAACACTGAAGCTTTCTTT
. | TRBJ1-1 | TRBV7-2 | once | CASCWGGNTEAFF | TGTGCCAGCTGCTGGGGGGGGAACACTGAAGCTTTCTTT